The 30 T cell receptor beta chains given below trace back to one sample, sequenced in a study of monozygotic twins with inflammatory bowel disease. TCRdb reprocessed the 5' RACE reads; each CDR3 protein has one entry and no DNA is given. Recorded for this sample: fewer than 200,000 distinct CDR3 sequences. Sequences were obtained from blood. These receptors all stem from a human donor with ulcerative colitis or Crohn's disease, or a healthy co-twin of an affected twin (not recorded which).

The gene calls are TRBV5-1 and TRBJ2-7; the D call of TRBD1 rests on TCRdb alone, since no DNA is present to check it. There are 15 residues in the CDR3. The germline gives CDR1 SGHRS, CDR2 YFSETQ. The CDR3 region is CASSEPGQASYEQYF.

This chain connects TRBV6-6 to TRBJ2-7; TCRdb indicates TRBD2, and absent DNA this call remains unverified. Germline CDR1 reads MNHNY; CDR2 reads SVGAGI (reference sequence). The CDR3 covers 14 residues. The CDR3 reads CASTGGLAGDEQYF.

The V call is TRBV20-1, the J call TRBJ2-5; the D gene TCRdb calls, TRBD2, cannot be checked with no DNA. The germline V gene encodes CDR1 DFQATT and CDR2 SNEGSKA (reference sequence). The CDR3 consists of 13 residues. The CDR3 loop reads CSAGGGPRETQYF.

The CDR3 loop is CASSLGGVPTGELFF. The chain links TRBV7-3 to TRBJ2-2; TCRdb calls TRBD1, which cannot be checked without DNA. This CDR3 comprises 15 residues. Germline CDR1 SGHTA, CDR2 FQGTGA.

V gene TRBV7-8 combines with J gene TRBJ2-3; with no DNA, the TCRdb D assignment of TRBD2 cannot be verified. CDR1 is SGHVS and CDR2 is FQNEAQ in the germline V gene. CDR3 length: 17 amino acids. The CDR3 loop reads CASSFRLAGVVTDTQYF.

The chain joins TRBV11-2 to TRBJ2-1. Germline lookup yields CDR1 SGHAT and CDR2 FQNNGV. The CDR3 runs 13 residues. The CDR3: CASSSPRYNEQFF.

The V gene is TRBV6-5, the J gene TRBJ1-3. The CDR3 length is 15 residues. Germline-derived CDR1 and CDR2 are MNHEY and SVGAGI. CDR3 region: CASSYGLDSGNTIYF.

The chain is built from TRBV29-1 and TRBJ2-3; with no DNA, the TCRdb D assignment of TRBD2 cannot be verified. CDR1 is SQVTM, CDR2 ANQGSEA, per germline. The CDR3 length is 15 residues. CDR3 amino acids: CSVDIETRGTDTQYF.

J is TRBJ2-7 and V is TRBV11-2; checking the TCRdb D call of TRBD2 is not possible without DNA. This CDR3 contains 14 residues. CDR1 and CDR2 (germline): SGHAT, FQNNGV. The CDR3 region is CASSLDSPLYEQYF.

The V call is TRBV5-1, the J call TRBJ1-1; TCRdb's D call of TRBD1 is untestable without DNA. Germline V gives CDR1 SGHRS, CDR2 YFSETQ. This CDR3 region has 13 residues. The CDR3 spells CASEQGEGTEAFF.

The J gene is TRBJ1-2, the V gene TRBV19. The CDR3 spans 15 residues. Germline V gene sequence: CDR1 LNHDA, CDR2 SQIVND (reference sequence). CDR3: CASTEVGQRPLGYTF.

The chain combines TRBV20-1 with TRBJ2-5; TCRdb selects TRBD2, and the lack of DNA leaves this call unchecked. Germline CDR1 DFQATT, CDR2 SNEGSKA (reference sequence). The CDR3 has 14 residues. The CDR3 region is CSALTSGEGETQYF.

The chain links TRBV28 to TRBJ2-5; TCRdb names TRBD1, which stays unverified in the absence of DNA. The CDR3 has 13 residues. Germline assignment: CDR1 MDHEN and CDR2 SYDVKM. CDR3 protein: CASSFGRWETQYF.

The CDR3 loop reads CASSLAERFYEQYF. The chain carries TRBV5-1 and TRBJ2-7. The CDR3 spans 14 residues. Germline lookup yields CDR1 SGHRS and CDR2 YFSETQ. Supplemented by reference TRBV5-1 and TRBJ2-7, the full variable domain reads KAGVTQTPRYLIKTRGQQVTLSCSPISGHRSVSWYQQTPGQGLQFLFEYFSETQRNKGNFPGRFSGRQFSNSRSEMNVSTLELGDSALYLCASSLAERFYEQYFGPGTRLTVT.

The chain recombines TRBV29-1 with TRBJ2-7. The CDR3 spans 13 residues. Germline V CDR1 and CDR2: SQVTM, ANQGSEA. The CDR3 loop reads CSVYTPNSYEQYF.

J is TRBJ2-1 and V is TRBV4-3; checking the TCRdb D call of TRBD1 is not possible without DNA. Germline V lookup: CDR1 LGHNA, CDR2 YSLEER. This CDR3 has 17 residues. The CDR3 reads CASSHPSGVSSYNEQFF.

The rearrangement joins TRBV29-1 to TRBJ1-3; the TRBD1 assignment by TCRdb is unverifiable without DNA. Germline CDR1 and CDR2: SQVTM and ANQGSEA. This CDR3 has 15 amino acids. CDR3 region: CSVAPTGGPGNTIYF.

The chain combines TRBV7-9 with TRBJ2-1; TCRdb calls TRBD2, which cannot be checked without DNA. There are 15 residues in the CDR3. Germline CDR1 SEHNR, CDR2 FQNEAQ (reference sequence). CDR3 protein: CASRSGLAGNNEQFF.

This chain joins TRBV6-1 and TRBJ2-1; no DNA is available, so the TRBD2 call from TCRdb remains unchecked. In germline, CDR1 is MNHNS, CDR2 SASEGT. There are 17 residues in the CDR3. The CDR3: CASSNLDSGSAYNEQFF.

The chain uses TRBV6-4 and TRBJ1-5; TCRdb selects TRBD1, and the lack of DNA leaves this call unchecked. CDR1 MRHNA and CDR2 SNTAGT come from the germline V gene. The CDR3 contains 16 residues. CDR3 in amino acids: CASSDGDSPRGQPQHF.

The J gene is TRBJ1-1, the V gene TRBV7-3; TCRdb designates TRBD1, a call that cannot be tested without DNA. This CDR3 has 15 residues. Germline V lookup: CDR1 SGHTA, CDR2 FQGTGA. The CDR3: CASSRLGTGDTEAFF.

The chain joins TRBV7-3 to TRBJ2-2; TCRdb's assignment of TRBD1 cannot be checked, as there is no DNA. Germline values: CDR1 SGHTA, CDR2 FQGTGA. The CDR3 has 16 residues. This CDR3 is CASSLRSRVDTGELFF.

CDR3 in amino acids: CASSQESPSGRATGELFF. This chain uses TRBV4-1 with TRBJ2-2; lacking DNA, the TRBD2 call made by TCRdb goes unchecked. The germline CDR1 and CDR2 sequences are MGHRA and YSYEKL. The CDR3 runs to 18 residues.

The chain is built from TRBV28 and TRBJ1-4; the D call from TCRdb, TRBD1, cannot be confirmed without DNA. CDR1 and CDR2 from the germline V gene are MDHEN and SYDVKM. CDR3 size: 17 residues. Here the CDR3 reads CASSLTRSRGFYEKLFF. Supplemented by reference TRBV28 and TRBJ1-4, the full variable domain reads DVKVTQSSRYLVKRTGEKVFLECVQDMDHENMFWYRQDPGLGLRLIYFSYDVKMKEKGDIPEGYSVSREKKERFSLILESASTNQTSMYLCASSLTRSRGFYEKLFFGSGTQLSVL.

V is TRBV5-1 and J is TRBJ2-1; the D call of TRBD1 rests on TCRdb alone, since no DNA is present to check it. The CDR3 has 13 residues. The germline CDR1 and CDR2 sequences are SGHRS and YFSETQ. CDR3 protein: CASSLRQYNEQFF.

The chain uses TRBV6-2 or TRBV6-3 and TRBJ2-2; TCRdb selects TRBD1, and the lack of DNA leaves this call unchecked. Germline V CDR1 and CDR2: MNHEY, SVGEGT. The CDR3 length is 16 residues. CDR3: CASSSLGTANTGELFF.

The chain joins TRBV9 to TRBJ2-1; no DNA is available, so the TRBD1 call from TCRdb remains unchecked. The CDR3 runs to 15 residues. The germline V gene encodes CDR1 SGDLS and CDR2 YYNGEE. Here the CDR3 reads CASSVGQLGHNEQFF. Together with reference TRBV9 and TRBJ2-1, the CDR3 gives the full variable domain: DSGVTQTPKHLITATGQRVTLRCSPRSGDLSVYWYQQSLDQGLQFLIQYYNGEERAKGNILERFSAQQFPDLHSELNLSSLELGDSALYFCASSVGQLGHNEQFFGPGTRLTVL.

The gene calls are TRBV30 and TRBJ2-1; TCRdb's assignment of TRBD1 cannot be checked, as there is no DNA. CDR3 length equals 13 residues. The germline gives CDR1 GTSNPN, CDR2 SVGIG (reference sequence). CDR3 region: CAWGGSSYNEQFF.

CDR3 protein: CASSASVPDEQFF. The chain carries TRBV7-8 and TRBJ2-1; the D call from TCRdb, TRBD1, cannot be confirmed without DNA. Germline loops: CDR1 SGHVS, CDR2 FQNEAQ. The CDR3 contains 13 residues.

The CDR3 sequence: CASSPGHLHEQYF. The chain employs TRBV12-3 or TRBV12-4 and TRBJ2-7; TCRdb's D call, TRBD1, is unchecked because there is no DNA. The CDR3 length is 13 residues.